This paragraph covers one T cell receptor beta chain sequence. Other nucleotide sequences from this sample produce the same CDR3. Source study methods: Reference gene primer amplification in the assay estimated nucleated cell counts. TCRdb keeps only in-frame clones here, not all; method: immunoSEQ multiplex PCR. The DNA was the basis for D and trimming; V, J and clone size are from that table. The sample consists of fewer than 400,000 clones, around 90% of them appearing once. The data were taken from a study of blood T cell repertoires in COVID-19. The wider study: PBMCs, B-cell-depleted T cells, or T cells were the source of the cDNA or gDNA that made up the material.

This CDR3 is built from 14 residues. Germline-derived CDR1 and CDR2 are MNHEY and SVGAGI. V trimming: 6 bases; J trimming: 1 base; junction bases outside the gene matches: 4. The chain uses TRBV6-5 and TRBJ1-1, with 8 positions matching TRBD1. This receptor was obtained from a woman between 25 and 40 years old with COVID-19, enrolled during active disease. The specimen was peripheral blood. The CDR3 region has the DNA TGTGCCAGCAGCTACGGACAGGGGAACACTGAAGCTTTCTTT. Translating gives CASSYGQGNTEAFF.